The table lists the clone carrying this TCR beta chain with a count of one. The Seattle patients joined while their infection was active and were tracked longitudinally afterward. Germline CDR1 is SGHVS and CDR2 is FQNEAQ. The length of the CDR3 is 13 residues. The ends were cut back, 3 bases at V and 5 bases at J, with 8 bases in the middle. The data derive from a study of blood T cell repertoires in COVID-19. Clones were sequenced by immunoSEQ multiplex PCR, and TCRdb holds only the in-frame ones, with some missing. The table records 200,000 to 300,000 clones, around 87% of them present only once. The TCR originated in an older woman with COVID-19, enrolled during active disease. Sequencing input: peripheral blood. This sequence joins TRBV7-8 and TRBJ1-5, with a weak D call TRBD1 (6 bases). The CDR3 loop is CASSFHRDQPQHF. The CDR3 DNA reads TGTGCCAGCAGCTTCCACAGGGATCAGCCCCAGCATTTT.